This T cell receptor beta chain was captured by sequencing in a study of blood T cell repertoires in COVID-19. For the study at large: PBMCs, B-cell-depleted T cells, or T cells provided the cDNA or gDNA that made up the material.

In the authors' workflow: Amplification with reference gene primers provided the estimates of nucleated cell counts. Only in-frame clones appear in the TCRdb table, and some are missing; sequencing was by immunoSEQ multiplex PCR. Clone size and the V and J calls come from that table; the DNA yielded D and trimming. The table lists about 89,000 clones, more than 65% of them singletons. Seattle patient enrollment occurred during active infection, with longitudinal follow-up thereafter. The CDR3 totals 14 residues. The germline gives CDR1 SGHNT, CDR2 YENEEA. Germline trimming cut 5 bases from V and 4 bases from J; bases unmatched to any gene: 8.

The source of this sequence is a man in his sixties or seventies with COVID-19, enrolled during active disease. The rearrangement links TRBV11-3 to TRBJ2-7, with 7 bases identical to TRBD1. Sequencing was carried out using peripheral blood. DNA of the CDR3: TGTGCCAGCAGCATCCGGGACAGACCTTACGAGCAGTACTTC. As protein: CASSIRDRPYEQYF.